This passage covers 27 T cell receptor beta chains from one sample sequenced in a study of radiotherapy plus CTLA-4 blockade in lung cancer. Data came from immunoSEQ multiplex PCR; TCRdb stores just in-frame clones and leaves some out. The sample records around 42,000 clones, almost 65% being singletons. The sample here was peripheral blood, taken from a patient treated with radiotherapy plus ipilimumab. The receptors were sampled from a human donor with non-small cell lung cancer who had a partial response to radiotherapy plus ipilimumab.

This CDR3 reads CASVLGTSGLDTQYF. CDR3 nucleotide sequence: TGCGCCAGCGTCCTAGGGACTAGCGGGCTGGATACGCAGTATTTT. The chain employs TRBV5-1 and TRBJ2-3; 12 nucleotides line up with TRBD2. Trimming at V came to 7 bases and at J to 6 bases, leaving 9 bases not matched to a gene. This CDR3 contains 15 residues. Germline CDR1 reads SGHRS; CDR2 reads YFSETQ. Full variable domain (remainder filled in from reference TRBV5-1 and TRBJ2-3): KAGVTQTPRYLIKTRGQQVTLSCSPISGHRSVSWYQQTPGQGLQFLFEYFSETQRNKGNFPGRFSGRQFSNSRSEMNVSTLELGDSALYLCASVLGTSGLDTQYFGPGTRLTVL.

The CDR3 spells CASSAQGGSYNEQFF. Here the CDR3 DNA reads TGTGCCAGCAGTGCTCAGGGAGGGTCCTACAATGAGCAGTTCTTC. This chain uses TRBV2 with TRBJ2-1; 7 nucleotides align to TRBD2. CDR1 is SNHLY, CDR2 FYNNEI, per germline. Trimming took 4 bases from V and 1 from J; bases not matched to a gene: 4. This CDR3 is 15 amino acids long.

The V call is TRBV15, the J call TRBJ2-7, with a possible D match to TRBD2 (6 bases). V was clipped by 1 base and J by 4 bases, with 8 bases between them. Germline-derived CDR1 and CDR2 are LNHNV and YYDKDF (reference sequence). This CDR3 contains 13 residues. DNA of the CDR3: TGTGCCACCAGCAGAGGGAGGGGATACGAGCAGTACTTC. Protein product: CATSRGRGYEQYF.

There are a few counts of this clone. The V gene is TRBV6-5, the J gene TRBJ1-2; D gene uncertain. The V and J ends lost 0 bases and 6 bases respectively, with 14 bases between them. Germline V CDR1 and CDR2: MNHEY, SVGAGI. This CDR3 is 15 amino acids long. CDR3 residues: CASSYSTRLSDGYTF. CDR3 DNA: TGTGCCAGCAGTTACTCAACCAGGCTGAGTGATGGCTACACCTTC.

This sequence joins TRBV4-3 and TRBJ1-4; no firm D call. The CDR3 consists of 16 residues. Germline lookup yields CDR1 LGHNA and CDR2 YSLEER. Trimming took off 0 bases at V and 5 bases at J, with 13 bases between the two ends. The CDR3 spells CASSQEFRTLNEKLFF. In DNA, the CDR3 is TGCGCCAGCAGCCAAGAATTTAGAACCTTAAATGAAAAACTGTTTTTT.

This clone was seen a handful of times. This chain links TRBV5-8 with TRBJ1-1; 8 bases are a match to TRBD1. In germline, CDR1 is SGHTS, CDR2 YDEGEE. The CDR3 spans 14 residues. Trimming at V came to 4 bases and at J to 5 bases, leaving 7 bases not matched to a gene. This chain's CDR3 is CASSRRGLGTEAFF. For the CDR3, the DNA is TGTGCCAGCAGCCGCAGGGGGCTGGGTACTGAAGCTTTCTTT.

This clone was observed a handful of times. The rearrangement joins TRBV29-1 to TRBJ2-6; D might be TRBD1 (6 bases). V gave up 7 bases and J gave up 2 bases, with 9 bases separating them. The CDR3 spans 13 residues. CDR1 and CDR2 (germline): SQVTM, ANQGSEA. The CDR3 protein is CSAQGTGANVLTF. DNA of the CDR3: TGCAGCGCCCAGGGGACTGGGGCCAACGTCCTGACTTTC.

This clone was seen a few times. The rearrangement uses TRBV7-2 and TRBJ2-1, with a weak D call TRBD2 (6 bases). This CDR3 comprises 16 residues. Trimming removed 7 bases at V and 7 bases at J, with 23 bases between. Looked up from germline, CDR1 is SGHTA and CDR2 is FQGNSA. The CDR3 DNA reads as TGTGCCAGCAATGGAAGGACTAAACCCCCCCGAAATGAGCAGTTCTTC. It yields the protein CASNGRTKPPRNEQFF.

V and J are TRBV5-1 and TRBJ2-5; 8 bases are a match to TRBD2. The CDR3 spans 18 residues. From germline, CDR1 is SGHRS and CDR2 YFSETQ. The V gene end was trimmed by 0 bases and the J gene end by 2 bases; junction bases not matched to a gene: 12. The CDR3 DNA is TGCGCCAGCAGCTTGGCTGGTAATAGCGGGATAAATCAAGAGACCCAGTACTTC. Translating it yields CASSLAGNSGINQETQYF.

The V gene is TRBV6-1, the J gene TRBJ2-7; 12 nucleotides align to TRBD2. The V gene end was trimmed by 1 base and the J gene end by 4 bases; junction bases not matched to a gene: 5. This CDR3 is 16 amino acids long. The germline CDR1 and CDR2 sequences are MNHNS and SASEGT. The CDR3 is CASSEGPSGGVYEQYF. In DNA form, the CDR3 reads TGTGCCAGCAGTGAAGGGCCTAGCGGGGGGGTGTACGAGCAGTACTTC.

This clone is medium-sized. The chain recombines TRBV10-1 with TRBJ1-1, with D unclear. This CDR3 is built from 12 residues. V shed 3 bases and J shed 9 bases, with 11 bases lying between them. Germline lookup yields CDR1 WNHNN and CDR2 SYGVQD (reference sequence). This CDR3 is CASSDSTRQAFF. The CDR3 DNA follows: TGCGCCAGCAGTGACTCGACACGGCAAGCTTTCTTT.

This rearrangement joins TRBV29-1 to TRBJ2-3, with 7 bases aligning to TRBD2. Unmatched junction bases numbered 13, after V lost 5 bases and J lost 5 bases. From germline, CDR1 is SQVTM and CDR2 ANQGSEA. CDR3 size: 15 residues. CDR3 coding DNA: TGCAGCGTTCCGCCCCTGGGGAGGGATCAAGATACGCAGTATTTT. It yields the protein CSVPPLGRDQDTQYF.

V is TRBV4-2 and J is TRBJ2-2, with 9 nucleotides matching TRBD2. CDR3 length equals 17 residues. The trim removed 3 bases at V and 7 bases at J, leaving 12 bases unmatched. Germline V lookup: CDR1 LGHNA, CDR2 YNFKEQ. The CDR3 here is CASSQTTGGGAGGELFF. The CDR3 nucleotides are TGTGCCAGCAGCCAGACGACTGGCGGGGGGGCGGGCGGGGAGCTGTTTTTT.

This clone appeared a single time. V and J are TRBV15 and TRBJ2-5; D ambiguous. Germline assignment: CDR1 LNHNV and CDR2 YYDKDF (reference sequence). Trimming removed 0 bases from V and 1 base from J, with 9 bases in between. The CDR3 contains 15 residues. The DNA of the CDR3 is TGTGCCACCAGCAGAGAGAGGAGCCGCCAAGAGACCCAGTACTTC. Translating gives CATSRERSRQETQYF. Drawing the rest from reference TRBV15 and TRBJ2-5, the complete variable domain is DAMVIQNPRYQVTQFGKPVTLSCSQTLNHNVMYWYQQKSSQAPKLLFHYYDKDFNNEADTPDNFQSRRPNTSFCFLDIRSPGLGDTAMYLCATSRERSRQETQYFGPGTRLLVL.

The rearrangement uses TRBV27 and TRBJ1-1; TRBD1 matches 9 bases. Germline V gene lookup returns CDR1 MNHEY and CDR2 SMNVEV (reference sequence). V lost 5 bases, J lost 5 bases, and 12 bases stayed unmatched. CDR3 length equals 16 residues. The CDR3 sequence: CASSLVPGQGGTEAFF. Here the CDR3 DNA reads TGTGCCAGCAGTCTAGTCCCGGGACAGGGAGGGACTGAAGCTTTCTTT.

The chain carries TRBV7-6 and TRBJ2-2; D is ambiguous. This CDR3 comprises 13 residues. Germline-derived CDR1 and CDR2 are SGHVS and FNYEAQ. The ends were cut back, 2 bases at V and 6 bases at J, with 7 bases in the middle. The DNA of the CDR3 is TGTGCCAGCAGCTTATATTCGGCCGGGGAGCTGTTTTTT. Its translation: CASSLYSAGELFF.

This chain connects TRBV5-6 to TRBJ2-7, with 7 bases that match TRBD1. The V gene end was trimmed by 1 base and the J gene end by 3 bases; junction bases not matched to a gene: 1. CDR3 size: 13 residues. The germline V gene has CDR1 SGHDT and CDR2 YYEEEE. CDR3 DNA sequence: TGTGCCAGCAGCTTGCAGGGGGACTACGAGCAGTACTTC. Its protein is CASSLQGDYEQYF.

The CDR3 bases are TGTGCCAGTAGTATAGGGACAGGGGTAAGCAAAAACATTCAGTACTTC. Translated: CASSIGTGVSKNIQYF. The chain links TRBV19 to TRBJ2-4, with 9 bases fitting TRBD1. V was clipped by 1 base and J by 3 bases; unmatched bases: 4. CDR3 length: 16 amino acids. Germline V gene data show CDR1 as LNHDA and CDR2 as SQIVND (reference sequence).

This clone was observed a few times. The V and J genes are TRBV18 and TRBJ1-1; TRBD1 agrees at 7 bases. The length of the CDR3 is 16 residues. Germline assignment: CDR1 KGHSH and CDR2 LQKENI. Trimming took 3 bases from V and 1 from J; bases not matched to a gene: 8. CDR3 loop: CASSPDGTVSNTEAFF. The DNA for the CDR3 is TGTGCCAGCTCACCTGACGGGACAGTGTCGAACACTGAAGCTTTCTTT.

This clone came up once. This chain connects TRBV5-1 to TRBJ2-2; weak D call: TRBD2 (6 bases). CDR1 and CDR2 (germline): SGHRS, YFSETQ. CDR3 length: 14 residues. Trimming took 3 bases from V and 5 from J, leaving 11 bases between them. The CDR3 DNA reads as TGCGCCAGCAGCTCGGGGGTCTATACCGGGGAGCTGTTTTTT. Translation: CASSSGVYTGELFF.

The rearrangement uses TRBV27 and TRBJ1-1; weak D call: TRBD1 (5 bases). Germline lookup yields CDR1 MNHEY and CDR2 SMNVEV (reference sequence). Trimming left V 4 bases short and J 1 base short, with 13 bases between. The CDR3 consists of 15 residues. In DNA form, the CDR3 reads TGTGCCAGCAGTTACCCCGCGGGGCCGAACACTGAAGCTTTCTTT. Its protein is CASSYPAGPNTEAFF.

V usage is TRBV5-5 and J usage is TRBJ1-1; a weak D match, TRBD1 (5 bases). V lost 6 bases and J 5 bases, leaving 26 bases between the germline ends. Germline CDR1 SGHKS, CDR2 YYEKEE (reference sequence). This CDR3 contains 17 residues. The CDR3 loop is CASTPGGGLSSRTEAFF. As DNA, the CDR3 is TGTGCCAGCACCCCGGGGGGGGGACTCTCCTCGAGGACTGAAGCTTTCTTT.

This rearrangement joins TRBV5-6 to TRBJ2-7, with D possibly being TRBD2 (6 bases). The germline V gene encodes CDR1 SGHDT and CDR2 YYEEEE. This CDR3 spans 11 amino acids. V was pared by 5 bases and J by 4 bases, with 7 bases between. CDR3 coding DNA: TGTGCCAGCAGGGCGGGGTACGAGCAGTACTTC. Translated: CASRAGYEQYF.

The chain employs TRBV20-1 and TRBJ1-1; D is uncertain. V gave up 6 bases and J gave up 10 bases, with 12 bases separating them. This CDR3 region has 10 residues. Looked up from germline, CDR1 is DFQATT and CDR2 is SNEGSKA (reference sequence). Written as DNA, the CDR3 is TGCAGTGCCGGTAGATCCGGAGCTTTCTTT. It yields the protein CSAGRSGAFF.

This rearrangement joins TRBV2 to TRBJ2-3; D possibly corresponds to TRBD1 (6 bases). Deletions cut 8 bases from V and 9 bases from J, with 18 bases between. Per the germline V gene, CDR1 is SNHLY and CDR2 is FYNNEI. The length of the CDR3 is 13 residues. This chain's CDR3 is CASGGLVPGTQYF. Written as DNA, the CDR3 is TGTGCCAGCGGGGGCCTGGTACCTGGGACGCAGTATTTT.

As regards this clone: At one of its ends the junction is not consistent with the germline gene, which may arise from a read error. V usage is TRBV18 and J usage is TRBJ2-7, with 7 bases that match TRBD2. The CDR3 sequence is 15 residues long. Germline V lookup: CDR1 KGHSH, CDR2 LQKENI. The CDR3 DNA is TGTGCCAGCTCCCCACGCGCGGGAGATACTTACGAGCAGTACTTC. This translates into CASSPRAGDTYEQYF.

The J gene is TRBJ1-1, the V gene TRBV5-1, with D tentatively TRBD1 (6 bases). The CDR3 length is 14 residues. Germline V lookup: CDR1 SGHRS, CDR2 YFSETQ. V was clipped by 0 bases and J by 5 bases, with 11 bases between them. The CDR3, as DNA: TGCGCCAGCAGCTTGGCAGGGGAATGGACTGAAGCTTTCTTT. Residues: CASSLAGEWTEAFF.